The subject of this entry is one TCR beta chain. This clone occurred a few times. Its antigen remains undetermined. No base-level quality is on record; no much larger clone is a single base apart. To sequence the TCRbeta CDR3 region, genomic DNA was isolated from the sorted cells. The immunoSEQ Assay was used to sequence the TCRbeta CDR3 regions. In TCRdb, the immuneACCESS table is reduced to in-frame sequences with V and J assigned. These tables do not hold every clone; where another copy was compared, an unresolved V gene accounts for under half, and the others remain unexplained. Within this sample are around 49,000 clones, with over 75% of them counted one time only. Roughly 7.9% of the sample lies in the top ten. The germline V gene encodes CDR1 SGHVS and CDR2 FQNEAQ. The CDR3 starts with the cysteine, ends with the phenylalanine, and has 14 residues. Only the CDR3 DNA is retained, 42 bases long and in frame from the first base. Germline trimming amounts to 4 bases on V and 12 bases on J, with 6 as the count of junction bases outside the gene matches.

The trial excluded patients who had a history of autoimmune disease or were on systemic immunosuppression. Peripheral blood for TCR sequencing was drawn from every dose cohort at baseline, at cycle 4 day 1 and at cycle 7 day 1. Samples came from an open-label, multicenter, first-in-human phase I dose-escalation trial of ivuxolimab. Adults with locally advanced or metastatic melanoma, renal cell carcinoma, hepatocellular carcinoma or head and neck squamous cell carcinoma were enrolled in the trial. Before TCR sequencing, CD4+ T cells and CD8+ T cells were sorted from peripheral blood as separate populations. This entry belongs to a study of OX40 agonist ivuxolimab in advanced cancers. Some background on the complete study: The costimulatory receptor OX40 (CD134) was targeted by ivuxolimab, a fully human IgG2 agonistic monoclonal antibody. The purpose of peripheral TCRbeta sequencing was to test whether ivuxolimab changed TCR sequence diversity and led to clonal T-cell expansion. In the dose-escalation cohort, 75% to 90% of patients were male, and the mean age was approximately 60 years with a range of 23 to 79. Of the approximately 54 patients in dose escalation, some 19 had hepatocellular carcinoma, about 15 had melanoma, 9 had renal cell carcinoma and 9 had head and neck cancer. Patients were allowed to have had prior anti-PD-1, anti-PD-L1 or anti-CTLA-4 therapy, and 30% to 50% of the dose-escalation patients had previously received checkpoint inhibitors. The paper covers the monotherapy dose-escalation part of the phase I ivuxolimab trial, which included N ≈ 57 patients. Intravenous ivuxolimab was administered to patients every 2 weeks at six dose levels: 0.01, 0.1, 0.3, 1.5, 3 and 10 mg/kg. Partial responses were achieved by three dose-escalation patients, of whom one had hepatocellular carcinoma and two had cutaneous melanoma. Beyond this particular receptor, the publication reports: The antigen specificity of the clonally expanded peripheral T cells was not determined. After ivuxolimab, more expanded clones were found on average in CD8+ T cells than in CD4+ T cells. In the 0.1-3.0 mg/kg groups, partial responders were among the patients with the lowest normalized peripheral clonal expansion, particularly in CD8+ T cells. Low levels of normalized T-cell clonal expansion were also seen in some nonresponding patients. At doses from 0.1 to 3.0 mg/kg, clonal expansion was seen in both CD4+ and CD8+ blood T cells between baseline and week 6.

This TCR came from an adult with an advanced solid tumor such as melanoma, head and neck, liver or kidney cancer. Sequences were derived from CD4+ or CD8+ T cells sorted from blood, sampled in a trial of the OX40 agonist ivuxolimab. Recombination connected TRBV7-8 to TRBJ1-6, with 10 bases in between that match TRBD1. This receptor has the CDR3 CASSWDRGREPLHF. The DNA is TGTGCCAGCAGCTGGGACAGGGGTAGGGAACCCCTCCACTTT.